Shown below are 30 T cell receptor beta chains from a single sample sequenced in a study of technical replicates of blood from several donors. Generated by immunoSEQ multiplex PCR, the TCRdb table keeps only in-frame clones and is missing some. The profile shows fewer than 90,000 clones, 94% of them singletons. The sequenced sample was T cells isolated from PBMCs. The receptors shown here come from a human donor in good health.

The V gene is TRBV5-4, the J gene TRBJ1-2, with 7 bases that match TRBD1. Trimming took 1 base from V and 3 from J; bases not matched to a gene: 3. CDR3 length: 14 residues. Germline loops: CDR1 SGHNT, CDR2 YYREEE (reference sequence). The CDR3 DNA reads as TGTGCCAGCAGCTTGAAGGGGGCGTACTATGGCTACACCTTC. Residues: CASSLKGAYYGYTF.

CDR3 protein: CASSTLAGGGSGEQFF. The CDR3 bases are TGTGCCAGTAGTACTTTAGCGGGAGGCGGGAGCGGTGAGCAGTTCTTC. The chain employs TRBV19 and TRBJ2-1; 10 bases are shared with TRBD2. There are 16 residues in the CDR3. Looked up from germline, CDR1 is LNHDA and CDR2 is SQIVND (reference sequence). The trim removed 4 bases at V and 9 bases at J, leaving 12 bases unmatched. The full variable domain, completed using reference TRBV19 and TRBJ2-1, is DGGITQSPKYLFRKEGQNVTLSCEQNLNHDAMYWYRQDPGQGLRLIYYSQIVNDFQKGDIAEGYSVSREKKESFPLTVTSAQKNPTAFYLCASSTLAGGGSGEQFFGPGTRLTVL.

This clone was recorded only once. The V call is TRBV28, the J call TRBJ1-2; TRBD1 might be the D (5 bases). The germline V gene encodes CDR1 MDHEN and CDR2 SYDVKM. The CDR3 extends over 13 amino acids. V was trimmed by 8 bases and J by 7 bases, leaving 17 bases between them. The DNA for the CDR3 is TGTGCCAGCCGTACGGGGGGAGTCAGTGGCTACACCTTC. It is translated as CASRTGGVSGYTF.

The chain links TRBV27 to TRBJ1-4, with D possibly matching TRBD1 (6 bases). V lost 7 bases to trimming and J lost 4 bases, with 19 bases between them. Germline assignment: CDR1 MNHEY and CDR2 SMNVEV (reference sequence). This CDR3 has 16 residues. This CDR3 is CASTSAGARFNEKLFF. CDR3 DNA sequence: TGTGCCAGCACCTCTGCGGGGGCCAGGTTTAATGAAAAACTGTTTTTT.

This chain connects TRBV27 to TRBJ2-2; D is ambiguous. CDR3 length: 13 amino acids. Germline V gives CDR1 MNHEY, CDR2 SMNVEV (reference sequence). V was pared by 1 base and J by 6 bases, with 6 bases between. CDR3 nucleotide sequence: TGTGCCAGCAGTTTATTTTCAGCCGGGGAGCTGTTTTTT. Translation: CASSLFSAGELFF.

The chain recombines TRBV7-6 with TRBJ2-5; TRBD2 agrees at 9 bases. V was clipped by 3 bases and J by 1 base; unmatched bases: 3. Looked up from germline, CDR1 is SGHVS and CDR2 is FNYEAQ. CDR3 length equals 15 residues. The CDR3 spells CASSLLAGIQETQYF. The CDR3 bases are TGTGCCAGCAGCTTGCTAGCGGGGATCCAAGAGACCCAGTACTTC.

The rearrangement uses TRBV7-9 and TRBJ1-5; D is perhaps TRBD1 (6 bases). The CDR3 sequence is 16 residues long. Trimming pared 4 bases from V and 3 bases from J, leaving 16 bases between. Germline V gives CDR1 SEHNR, CDR2 FQNEAQ (reference sequence). The chain's CDR3 is CASSSWSGHLNQPQHF. Here the CDR3 DNA reads TGTGCCAGCAGCTCCTGGTCGGGACACCTCAATCAGCCCCAGCATTTT.

The chain carries TRBV7-8 and TRBJ1-2; D is uncertain. The CDR3 length is 15 residues. Trimming removed 3 bases at V and 0 bases at J, with 11 bases between. Germline V CDR1 and CDR2: SGHVS, FQNEAQ. The CDR3: CASSLRLGANYGYTF. The CDR3 bases are TGTGCCAGCAGCTTGCGCCTCGGAGCTAACTATGGCTACACCTTC.

The chain links TRBV19 to TRBJ2-2, with D possibly TRBD2 on 5 matching bases. Germline CDR1 is LNHDA and CDR2 is SQIVND (reference sequence). The CDR3 sequence is 14 residues long. Trimming removed 6 bases from V and 4 bases from J, with 12 bases in between. The CDR3 loop reads CASSPSGSTGELFF. The DNA for the CDR3 is TGTGCCAGTAGCCCGTCGGGGAGCACCGGGGAGCTGTTTTTT.

This sequence joins TRBV9 and TRBJ2-2; D might be TRBD2 (6 bases). V gave up 4 bases and J gave up 6 bases, with 16 bases separating them. This CDR3 spans 15 amino acids. Germline loops: CDR1 SGDLS, CDR2 YYNGEE. CDR3 in amino acids: CASSPMTSGAGELFF. CDR3 coding DNA: TGTGCCAGCAGCCCAATGACTAGTGGCGCCGGGGAGCTGTTTTTT.

The J gene is TRBJ1-5, the V gene TRBV6-5; 7 bases fit TRBD1. V was pared by 6 bases and J by 5 bases, with 7 bases of the junction left unmatched. The germline gives CDR1 MNHEY, CDR2 SVGAGI. The CDR3 extends over 14 amino acids. CDR3 region: CASSRTGSHQPQHF. CDR3 coding DNA: TGTGCCAGCAGCCGGACAGGCTCCCATCAGCCCCAGCATTTT.

V is TRBV7-2 and J is TRBJ2-7; 7 bases align to TRBD2. The CDR3 is 14 residues long. Germline V gene sequence: CDR1 SGHTA, CDR2 FQGNSA. The junction had 3 bases not matched to a gene; V was cut back by 0 bases and J by 4 bases. The CDR3 protein is CASSLAGGPYEQYF. CDR3 coding DNA: TGTGCCAGCAGCTTAGCGGGAGGGCCGTACGAGCAGTACTTC. Combining the CDR3 with reference TRBV7-2 and TRBJ2-7 gives the whole variable domain GAGVSQSPSNKVTEKGKDVELRCDPISGHTALYWYRQSLGQGLEFLIYFQGNSAPDKSGLPSDRFSAERTGGSVSTLTIQRTQQEDSAVYLCASSLAGGPYEQYFGPGTRLTVT.

This clone is a singleton in its sample. This chain joins TRBV9 and TRBJ2-1, with D perhaps TRBD2 (6 bases). Germline V gives CDR1 SGDLS, CDR2 YYNGEE. V was trimmed by 4 bases and J by 0 bases, leaving 14 bases between them. The CDR3 sequence is 16 residues long. Written as DNA, the CDR3 is TGTGCCAGCAGCCTGGGGAGTAGCGGCTCCTACAATGAGCAGTTCTTC. Translated, it gives CASSLGSSGSYNEQFF. Full variable domain (missing parts from reference TRBV9 and TRBJ2-1): DSGVTQTPKHLITATGQRVTLRCSPRSGDLSVYWYQQSLDQGLQFLIQYYNGEERAKGNILERFSAQQFPDLHSELNLSSLELGDSALYFCASSLGSSGSYNEQFFGPGTRLTVL.

This clone was observed once. The chain combines TRBV19 with TRBJ2-2; 7 bases agree with TRBD2. Losses at the gene ends were 2 bases for V and 4 bases for J; bases not matched to a gene: 4. The CDR3 is 15 amino acids. Germline V CDR1 and CDR2: LNHDA, SQIVND (reference sequence). CDR3 nucleotides: TGTGCCAGTAGTATAAGGAGGGAGGGCACCGGGGAGCTGTTTTTT. Translation: CASSIRREGTGELFF.

V and J are TRBV6-1 and TRBJ2-3, with TRBD1 as a possible D gene (6 bases). The CDR3 contains 12 residues. CDR1 is MNHNS, CDR2 SASEGT, per germline. The V end lost 6 bases, the J end lost 9 bases, and 13 bases lay between the germline ends. CDR3 DNA sequence: TGTGCCAGCAGCTGGAACAGGGACACGCAGTATTTT. This encodes CASSWNRDTQYF.

CDR3 protein: CATGGAGNTIYF. CDR3 DNA sequence: TGTGCCACAGGGGGCGCGGGAAACACCATATATTTT. This rearrangement joins TRBV2 to TRBJ1-3; 8 bases match TRBD1. There are 12 residues in the CDR3. Germline V gives CDR1 SNHLY, CDR2 FYNNEI. The V segment lost 10 bases and the J segment 4 bases; nucleotides outside the gene matches: 3. The variable domain in full, with the rest retrieved from reference TRBV2 and TRBJ1-3, is EPEVTQTPSHQVTQMGQEVILRCVPISNHLYFYWYRQILGQKVEFLVSFYNNEISEKSEIFDDQFSVERPDGSNFTLKIRSTKLEDSAMYFCATGGAGNTIYFGEGSWLTVV.

The V gene is TRBV28, the J gene TRBJ2-7; weak D call: TRBD1 (7 bases). The ends were cut back, 3 bases at V and 6 bases at J, with 15 bases in the middle. CDR1 is MDHEN, CDR2 SYDVKM, per germline. The CDR3 loop spans 14 amino acids. The CDR3 here is CASSLTGNGGEQYF. CDR3 nucleotides: TGTGCCAGCAGTTTGACAGGGAACGGGGGCGAGCAGTACTTC.

The chain employs TRBV2 and TRBJ2-2; D may be TRBD1 (6 bases). The CDR3 consists of 16 residues. CDR1 is SNHLY, CDR2 FYNNEI, per germline. Trimming stripped 8 bases from V and 0 bases from J, with 16 bases between. CDR3 region: CASLSGQKANTGELFF. CDR3 DNA sequence: TGTGCCAGCCTCTCAGGACAGAAAGCGAACACCGGGGAGCTGTTTTTT.

This rearrangement joins TRBV11-3 to TRBJ2-1; 13 bases fit TRBD2. Germline V gene data show CDR1 as SGHNT and CDR2 as YENEEA. Trimming cost V 5 bases and J 10 bases; bases outside gene matches: 11. The CDR3 sequence is 16 residues long. The CDR3 region is CASSPPRTSGRGEQFF. CDR3 nucleotides: TGTGCCAGCAGCCCCCCCCGGACTAGCGGGAGAGGCGAGCAGTTCTTC.

In DNA, the CDR3 is TGTGCCTGGGATCAGGGGGTGGGCTACGAGCAGTACTTC. This gives the protein CAWDQGVGYEQYF. J is TRBJ2-7 and V is TRBV30, with 7 bases that match TRBD1. The CDR3 length is 13 residues. J lost 3 bases, V lost 5 bases, and 7 bases had no gene match. Germline CDR1 GTSNPN, CDR2 SVGIG (reference sequence). The complete variable domain, with remaining parts taken from reference TRBV30 and TRBJ2-7, reads SQTIHQWPATLVQPVGSPLSLECTVEGTSNPNLYWYRQAAGRGLQLLFYSVGIGQISSEVPQNLSASRPQDRQFILSSKKLLLSDSGFYLCAWDQGVGYEQYFGPGTRLTVT.

J is TRBJ2-7 and V is TRBV9, with 7 bases fitting TRBD2. The germline V gene has CDR1 SGDLS and CDR2 YYNGEE. The V gene end was trimmed by 3 bases and the J gene end by 4 bases; junction bases not matched to a gene: 1. CDR3 length: 12 residues. Written as DNA, the CDR3 is TGTGCCAGCAGCGGGGGGGGATACGAGCAGTACTTC. Protein product: CASSGGGYEQYF. The complete variable domain, with remaining parts taken from reference TRBV9 and TRBJ2-7, reads DSGVTQTPKHLITATGQRVTLRCSPRSGDLSVYWYQQSLDQGLQFLIQYYNGEERAKGNILERFSAQQFPDLHSELNLSSLELGDSALYFCASSGGGYEQYFGPGTRLTVT.

V gene TRBV29-1 combines with J gene TRBJ2-7; 8 positions match TRBD1. From germline, CDR1 is SQVTM and CDR2 ANQGSEA. There are 12 residues in the CDR3. V was pared by 4 bases and J by 5 bases, with 4 bases of the junction left unmatched. The CDR3 is CSVAGGGNEQYF. In nucleotides, the CDR3 is TGCAGCGTTGCAGGGGGCGGAAACGAGCAGTACTTC.

This clone was picked up one time. V gene TRBV15 combines with J gene TRBJ1-3; possibly TRBD1 for D (5 bases). The CDR3 loop spans 15 amino acids. The V and J ends lost 0 bases and 3 bases respectively, with 9 bases between them. The germline gives CDR1 LNHNV, CDR2 YYDKDF (reference sequence). The CDR3 reads CATSRDRGGGNTIYF. CDR3 DNA: TGTGCCACCAGCAGAGATCGGGGGGGTGGAAACACCATATATTTT.

This rearrangement joins TRBV5-1 to TRBJ2-5, with unresolved D. Germline values: CDR1 SGHRS, CDR2 YFSETQ. This CDR3 is 15 amino acids long. V shed 0 bases and J shed 0 bases, with 9 bases lying between them. The CDR3 sequence: CASSLGAVYQETQYF. Written as DNA, the CDR3 is TGCGCCAGCAGCTTGGGTGCAGTGTACCAAGAGACCCAGTACTTC.

The chain has TRBV9 and TRBJ1-2; 8 nucleotides line up with TRBD1. The CDR3 totals 15 residues. V was pared by 2 bases and J by 4 bases, with 7 bases of the junction left unmatched. Germline lookup yields CDR1 SGDLS and CDR2 YYNGEE. The CDR3 reads CASSVLGTGAYGYTF. The CDR3 DNA reads TGTGCCAGCAGCGTGCTCGGGACAGGAGCCTATGGCTACACCTTC.

The V gene is TRBV19, the J gene TRBJ2-5; 8 bases agree with TRBD1. This CDR3 has 14 amino acids. Germline lookup yields CDR1 LNHDA and CDR2 SQIVND (reference sequence). The junction had 3 bases not matched to a gene; V was cut back by 1 base and J by 5 bases. The CDR3 loop is CASSIGGQGETQYF. CDR3 bases: TGTGCCAGTAGTATAGGAGGACAGGGTGAGACCCAGTACTTC.

This clone was detected only once. The CDR3, as DNA: TGTGCCAGCAGCTTGTTAGGGGGAAGCTCCTACAATGAGCAGTTCTTC. It codes for CASSLLGGSSYNEQFF. The genes are TRBV7-3 and TRBJ2-1; tentatively, D is TRBD1 (6 bases). Between the trimmed V and J ends, which lost 3 bases and 0 bases, there was a span of 12 bases. Per germline, CDR1 SGHTA and CDR2 FQGTGA. The CDR3 has 16 residues.

CDR3 in DNA: TGTGCCAGCAGCTTAGTAACAGGGTCTGGCAATGAGCAGTTCTTC. Its translation is CASSLVTGSGNEQFF. The rearrangement links TRBV7-2 to TRBJ2-1; TRBD1 might be the D (6 bases). Germline CDR1 is SGHTA and CDR2 is FQGNSA. V was trimmed by 1 base and J by 6 bases, leaving 13 bases between them. The CDR3 has 15 amino acids.

This sequence joins TRBV5-6 and TRBJ2-5; perhaps TRBD1 as D (6 bases). The CDR3 runs 15 residues. V was pared by 6 bases and J by 4 bases, with 19 bases between. Germline assignment: CDR1 SGHDT and CDR2 YYEEEE. CDR3 amino acids: CASNPFGGSRETQYF. In nucleotides, the CDR3 is TGTGCCAGCAACCCTTTTGGGGGCTCCAGAGAGACCCAGTACTTC.

V gene TRBV9 combines with J gene TRBJ1-1; no definite D call. Germline V lookup: CDR1 SGDLS, CDR2 YYNGEE. The CDR3 spans 12 residues. V lost 7 bases and J 2 bases, leaving 9 bases between the germline ends. The CDR3 region has the DNA TGTGCCAGCGGCGATATCAACACTGAAGCTTTCTTT. Its translation: CASGDINTEAFF.